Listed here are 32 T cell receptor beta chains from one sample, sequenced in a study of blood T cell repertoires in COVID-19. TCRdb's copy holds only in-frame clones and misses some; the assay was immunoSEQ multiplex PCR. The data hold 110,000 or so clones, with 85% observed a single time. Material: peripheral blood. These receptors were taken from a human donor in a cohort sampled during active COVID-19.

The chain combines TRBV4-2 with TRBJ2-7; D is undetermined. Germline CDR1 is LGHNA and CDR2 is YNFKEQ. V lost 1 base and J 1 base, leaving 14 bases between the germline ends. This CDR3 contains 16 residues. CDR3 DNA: TGTGCCAGCAGCCAAGGGCCAGATACTACATCCTACGAGCAGTACTTC. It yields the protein CASSQGPDTTSYEQYF.

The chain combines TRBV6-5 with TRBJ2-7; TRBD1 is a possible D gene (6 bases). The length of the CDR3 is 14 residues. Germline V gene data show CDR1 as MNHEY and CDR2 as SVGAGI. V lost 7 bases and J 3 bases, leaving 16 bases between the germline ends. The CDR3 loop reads CASTQAGRGYEQYF. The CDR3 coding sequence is TGTGCCAGCACCCAGGCAGGCAGGGGCTACGAGCAGTACTTC.

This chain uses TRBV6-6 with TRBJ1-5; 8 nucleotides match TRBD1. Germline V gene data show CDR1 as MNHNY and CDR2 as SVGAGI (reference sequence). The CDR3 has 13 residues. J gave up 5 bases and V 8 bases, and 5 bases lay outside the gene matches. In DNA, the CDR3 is TGTGCCAGCGCTCAGGGGGCTCATCAGCCCCAGCATTTT. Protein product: CASAQGAHQPQHF.

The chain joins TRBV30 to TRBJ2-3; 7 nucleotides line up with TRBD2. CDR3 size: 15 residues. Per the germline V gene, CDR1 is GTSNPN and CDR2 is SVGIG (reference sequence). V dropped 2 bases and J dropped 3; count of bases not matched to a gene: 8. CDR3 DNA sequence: TGTGCCTGGAGTATCGGGACTAAATCAACAGATACGCAGTATTTT. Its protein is CAWSIGTKSTDTQYF.

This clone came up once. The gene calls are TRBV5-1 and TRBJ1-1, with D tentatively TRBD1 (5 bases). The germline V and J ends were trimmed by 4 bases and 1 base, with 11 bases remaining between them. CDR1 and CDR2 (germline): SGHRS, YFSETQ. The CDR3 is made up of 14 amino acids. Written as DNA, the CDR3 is TGCGCCAGCAGCCTCCGACAGCAGAACACTGAAGCTTTCTTT. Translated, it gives CASSLRQQNTEAFF.

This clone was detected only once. CDR3 nucleotide sequence: TGTGCCAGCCGGCGGTCAACTAATGAAAAACTGTTTTTT. This codes for CASRRSTNEKLFF. The rearrangement links TRBV2 to TRBJ1-4, with D unresolved. From germline, CDR1 is SNHLY and CDR2 FYNNEI. The CDR3 runs 13 residues. Trimming cost V 8 bases and J 0 bases, with 7 bases left between them.

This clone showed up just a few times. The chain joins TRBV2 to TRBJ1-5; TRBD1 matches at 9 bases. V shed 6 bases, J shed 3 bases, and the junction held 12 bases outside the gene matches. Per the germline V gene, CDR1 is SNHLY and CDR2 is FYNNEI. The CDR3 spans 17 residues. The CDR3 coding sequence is TGTGCCAGCAGAGAACGAACAGGGGGCGTAGACAATCAGCCCCAGCATTTT. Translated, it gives CASRERTGGVDNQPQHF.

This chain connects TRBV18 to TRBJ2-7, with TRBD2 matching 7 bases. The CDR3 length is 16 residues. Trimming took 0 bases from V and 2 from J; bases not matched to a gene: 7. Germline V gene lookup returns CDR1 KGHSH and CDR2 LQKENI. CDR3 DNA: TGTGCCAGCTCACCACCAAGTAGCGGGTTCACCTACGAGCAGTACTTC. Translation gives CASSPPSSGFTYEQYF.

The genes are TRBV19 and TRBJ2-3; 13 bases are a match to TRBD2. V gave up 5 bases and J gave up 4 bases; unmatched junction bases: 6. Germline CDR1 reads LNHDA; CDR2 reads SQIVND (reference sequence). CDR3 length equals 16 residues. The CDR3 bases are TGTGCCAGTAGTGGCACTAGCGGGGGGGTCTCAGATACGCAGTATTTT. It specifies CASSGTSGGVSDTQYF.

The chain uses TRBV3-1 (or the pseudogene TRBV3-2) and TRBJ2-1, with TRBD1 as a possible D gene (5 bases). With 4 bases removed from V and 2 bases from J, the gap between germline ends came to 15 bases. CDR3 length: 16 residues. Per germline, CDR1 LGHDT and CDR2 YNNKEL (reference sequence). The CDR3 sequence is CASSPSVSRAYNEQFF. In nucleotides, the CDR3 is TGTGCCAGCAGCCCCTCGGTGTCCAGGGCCTACAATGAGCAGTTCTTC.

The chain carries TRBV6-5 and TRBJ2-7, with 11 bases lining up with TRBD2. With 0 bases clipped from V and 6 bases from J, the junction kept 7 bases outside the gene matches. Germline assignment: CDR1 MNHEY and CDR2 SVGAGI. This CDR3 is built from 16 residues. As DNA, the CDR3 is TGTGCCAGCAGTTACTCGCTAGCGGGGGGTACGGGCGAGCAGTACTTC. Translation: CASSYSLAGGTGEQYF.

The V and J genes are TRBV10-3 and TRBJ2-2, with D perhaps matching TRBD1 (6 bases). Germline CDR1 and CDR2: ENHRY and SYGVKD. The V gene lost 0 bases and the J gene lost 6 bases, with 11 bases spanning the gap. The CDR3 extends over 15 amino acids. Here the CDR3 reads CAISESIGGPGELFF. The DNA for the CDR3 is TGTGCCATCAGTGAGTCGATAGGGGGTCCCGGGGAGCTGTTTTTT.

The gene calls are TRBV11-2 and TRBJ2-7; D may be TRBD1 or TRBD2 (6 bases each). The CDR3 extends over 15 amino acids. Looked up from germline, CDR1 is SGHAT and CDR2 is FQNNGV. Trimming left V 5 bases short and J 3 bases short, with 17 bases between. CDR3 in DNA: TGTGCCAGCAGCGTAGGGGGACTCCTAAACTACGAGCAGTACTTC. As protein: CASSVGGLLNYEQYF.

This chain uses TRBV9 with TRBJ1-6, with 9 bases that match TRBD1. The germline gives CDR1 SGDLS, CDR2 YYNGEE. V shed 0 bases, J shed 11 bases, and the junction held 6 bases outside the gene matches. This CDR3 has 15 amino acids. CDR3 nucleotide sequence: TGTGCCAGCAGCGTAGGGGGACAGGGTCGACCACCCCTCCACTTT. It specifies CASSVGGQGRPPLHF. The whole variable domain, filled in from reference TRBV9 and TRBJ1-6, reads DSGVTQTPKHLITATGQRVTLRCSPRSGDLSVYWYQQSLDQGLQFLIQYYNGEERAKGNILERFSAQQFPDLHSELNLSSLELGDSALYFCASSVGGQGRPPLHFGNGTRLTVT.

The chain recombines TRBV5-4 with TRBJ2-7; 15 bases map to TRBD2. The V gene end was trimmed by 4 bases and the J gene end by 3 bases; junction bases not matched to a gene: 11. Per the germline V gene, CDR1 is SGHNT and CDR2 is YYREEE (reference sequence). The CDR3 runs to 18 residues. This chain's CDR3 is CASSRTSGGVTRSYEQYF. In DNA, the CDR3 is TGTGCCAGCAGCCGGACTAGCGGGGGGGTTACCCGTAGCTACGAGCAGTACTTC.

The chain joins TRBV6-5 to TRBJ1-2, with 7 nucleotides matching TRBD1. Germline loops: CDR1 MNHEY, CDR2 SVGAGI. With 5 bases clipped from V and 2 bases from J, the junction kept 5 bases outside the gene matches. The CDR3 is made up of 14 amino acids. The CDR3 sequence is CASSRDRGNYGYTF. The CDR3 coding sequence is TGTGCCAGCAGTAGGGACAGAGGGAACTATGGCTACACCTTC.

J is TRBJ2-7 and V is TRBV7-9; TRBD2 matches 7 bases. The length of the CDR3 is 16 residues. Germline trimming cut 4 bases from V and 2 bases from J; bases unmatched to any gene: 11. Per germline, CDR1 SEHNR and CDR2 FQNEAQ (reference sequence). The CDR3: CASSSSSGDLPYEQYF. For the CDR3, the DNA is TGTGCCAGCAGCTCATCTAGCGGCGACCTCCCCTACGAGCAGTACTTC. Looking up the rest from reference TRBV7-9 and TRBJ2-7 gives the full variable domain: DTGVSQNPRHKITKRGQNVTFRCDPISEHNRLYWYRQTLGQGPEFLTYFQNEAQLEKSRLLSDRFSAERPKGSFSTLEIQRTEQGDSAMYLCASSSSSGDLPYEQYFGPGTRLTVT.

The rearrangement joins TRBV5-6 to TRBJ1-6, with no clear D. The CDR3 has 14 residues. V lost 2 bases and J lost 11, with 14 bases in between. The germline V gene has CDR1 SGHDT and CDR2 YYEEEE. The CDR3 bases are TGTGCCAGCAGCTTCCGGGCCCCGGGGACACCCCTCCACTTT. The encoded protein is CASSFRAPGTPLHF.

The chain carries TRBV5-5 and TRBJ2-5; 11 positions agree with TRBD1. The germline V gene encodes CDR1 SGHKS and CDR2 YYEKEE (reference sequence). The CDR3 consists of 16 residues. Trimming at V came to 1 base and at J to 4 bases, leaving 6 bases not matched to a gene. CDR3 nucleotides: TGTGCCAGCAGCTTGCCCCGGGACAGGGGGAGAGAGACCCAGTACTTC. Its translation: CASSLPRDRGRETQYF. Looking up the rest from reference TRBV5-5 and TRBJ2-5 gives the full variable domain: DAGVTQSPTHLIKTRGQQVTLRCSPISGHKSVSWYQQVLGQGPQFIFQYYEKEERGRGNFPDRFSARQFPNYSSELNVNALLLGDSALYLCASSLPRDRGRETQYFGPGTRLLVL.

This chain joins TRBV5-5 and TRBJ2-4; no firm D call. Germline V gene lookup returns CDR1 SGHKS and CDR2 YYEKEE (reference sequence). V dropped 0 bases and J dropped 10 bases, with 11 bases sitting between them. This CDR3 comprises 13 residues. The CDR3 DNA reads TGTGCCAGCAGCTTGGTAGTGCAACAGATTCAGTACTTC. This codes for CASSLVVQQIQYF.

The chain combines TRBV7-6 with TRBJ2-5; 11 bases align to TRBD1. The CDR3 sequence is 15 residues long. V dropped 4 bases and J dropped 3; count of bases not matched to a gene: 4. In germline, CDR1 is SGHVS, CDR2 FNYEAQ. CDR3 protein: CASSWGQGEKETQYF. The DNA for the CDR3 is TGTGCCAGCAGCTGGGGACAGGGGGAAAAAGAGACCCAGTACTTC.

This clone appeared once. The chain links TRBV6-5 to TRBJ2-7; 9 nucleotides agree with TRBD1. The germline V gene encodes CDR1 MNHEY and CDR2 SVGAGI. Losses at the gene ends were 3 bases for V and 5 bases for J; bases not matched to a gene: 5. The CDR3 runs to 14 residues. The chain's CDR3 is CASSYTQGAHEQYF. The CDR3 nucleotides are TGTGCCAGCAGTTATACACAGGGGGCCCACGAGCAGTACTTC.

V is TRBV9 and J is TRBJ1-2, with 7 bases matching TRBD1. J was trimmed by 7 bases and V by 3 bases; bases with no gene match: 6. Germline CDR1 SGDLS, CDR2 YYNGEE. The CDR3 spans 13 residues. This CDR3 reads CASSGRQGGGYTF. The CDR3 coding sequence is TGTGCCAGCAGCGGGAGACAGGGCGGTGGCTACACCTTC.

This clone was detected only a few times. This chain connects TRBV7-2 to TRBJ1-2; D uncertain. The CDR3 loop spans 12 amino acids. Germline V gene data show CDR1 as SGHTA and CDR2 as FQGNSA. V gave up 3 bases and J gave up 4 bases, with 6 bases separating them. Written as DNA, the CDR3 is TGTGCCAGCAGCTTGCGGAGCTATGGCTACACCTTC. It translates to CASSLRSYGYTF.

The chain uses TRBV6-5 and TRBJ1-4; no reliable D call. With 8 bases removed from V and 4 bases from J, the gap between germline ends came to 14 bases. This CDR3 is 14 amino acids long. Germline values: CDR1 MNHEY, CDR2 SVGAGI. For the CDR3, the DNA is TGTGCCAGCTTCTTCGGCGGGAGTAATGAAAAACTGTTTTTT. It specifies CASFFGGSNEKLFF.

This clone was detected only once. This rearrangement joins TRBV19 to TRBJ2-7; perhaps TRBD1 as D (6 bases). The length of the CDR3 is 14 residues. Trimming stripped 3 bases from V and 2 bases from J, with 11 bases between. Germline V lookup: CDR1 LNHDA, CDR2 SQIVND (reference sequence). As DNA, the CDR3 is TGTGCCAGTAGTATCCAGACAGGACCCTACGAGCAGTACTTC. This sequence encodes CASSIQTGPYEQYF. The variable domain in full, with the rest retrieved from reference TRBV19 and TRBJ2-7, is DGGITQSPKYLFRKEGQNVTLSCEQNLNHDAMYWYRQDPGQGLRLIYYSQIVNDFQKGDIAEGYSVSREKKESFPLTVTSAQKNPTAFYLCASSIQTGPYEQYFGPGTRLTVT.

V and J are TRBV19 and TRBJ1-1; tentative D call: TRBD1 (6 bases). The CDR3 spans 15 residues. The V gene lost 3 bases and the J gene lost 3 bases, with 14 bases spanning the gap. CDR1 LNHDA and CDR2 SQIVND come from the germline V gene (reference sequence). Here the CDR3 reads CASSMGAGVDTEAFF. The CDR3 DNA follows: TGTGCCAGTAGTATGGGTGCAGGGGTCGACACTGAAGCTTTCTTT.

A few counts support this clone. CDR3 DNA sequence: TGTGCCAGCAGTCTCAACGGACAGGAGGCTCGGATGAACACTGAAGCTTTCTTT. It encodes CASSLNGQEARMNTEAFF. The chain employs TRBV6-6 and TRBJ1-1, with 7 bases that match TRBD1. Germline lookup yields CDR1 MNHNY and CDR2 SVGAGI (reference sequence). Trimming removed 5 bases from V and 0 bases from J; junction bases left unmatched: 15. The CDR3 spans 18 residues.

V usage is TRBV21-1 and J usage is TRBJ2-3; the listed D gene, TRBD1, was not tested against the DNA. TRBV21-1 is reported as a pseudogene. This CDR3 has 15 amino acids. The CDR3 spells CASSKAYSSTDTQYF. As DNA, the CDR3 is TGTGCCAGCAGCAAAGCATACAGTAGCACAGATACGCAGTATTTT.

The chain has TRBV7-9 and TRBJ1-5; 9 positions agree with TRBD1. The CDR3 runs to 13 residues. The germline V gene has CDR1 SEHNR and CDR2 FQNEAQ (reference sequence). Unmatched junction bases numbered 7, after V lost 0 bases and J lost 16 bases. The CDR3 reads CASSLADYRGLHF. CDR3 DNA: TGTGCCAGCAGCTTAGCTGATTACAGGGGGCTTCATTTT.

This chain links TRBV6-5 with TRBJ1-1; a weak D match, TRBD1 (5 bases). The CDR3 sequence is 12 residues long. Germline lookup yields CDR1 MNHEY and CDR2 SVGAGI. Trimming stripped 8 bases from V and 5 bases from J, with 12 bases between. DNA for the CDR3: TGTGCCAGCCAGGGAGGAAGAACTGAAGCTTTCTTT. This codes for CASQGGRTEAFF.

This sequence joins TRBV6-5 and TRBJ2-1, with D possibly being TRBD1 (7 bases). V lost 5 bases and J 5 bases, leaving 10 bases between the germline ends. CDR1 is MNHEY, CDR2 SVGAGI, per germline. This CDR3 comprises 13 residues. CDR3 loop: CASSPRGDNEQFF. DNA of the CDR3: TGTGCCAGCAGTCCCAGGGGGGACAATGAGCAGTTCTTC.